This TCR beta chain was identified during a study of blood T cell repertoires in COVID-19 (dated by TCRdb to the early 2020s). For the study in its entirety: Samples covering the acute and convalescent phases of COVID-19 were provided by collaborators in the United States, Italy and Spain. The material from the prospective study consisted of cDNA or gDNA derived from T cells, B-cell-depleted T cells, or PBMCs. The samples were drawn from the first 160 participants of the ongoing ImmuneRACE study and from 1,254 subjects provided by 6 global collaborators. Nearly every sample came with metadata listing a de-identified subject ID, COVID-19 status, age in years and sex. HLA class I and class II types, where available, came from metadata supplied by the sample provider rather than from assay-based typing. Subjects who had been exposed to COVID-19, were actively infected with it, or had recovered from it provided the deeply sampled blood TCRbeta repertoires that made up the dataset. The repertoires were released in a freely available public database intended as a resource for research on the immune response to SARS-CoV-2.

Note on this clone: Its target antigen remains unknown. No base quality values were provided; no much bigger clone lies one nucleotide off.

TCRbeta CDR3 regions were amplified from genomic DNA using the immunoSEQ Assay, a bias-controlled multiplex PCR. For the original study's pipeline: Nucleated cell counts per sample were estimated from amplification of reference gene primers within the assay. Sequence reads were collapsed and filtered to measure the absolute abundance of every unique TCRbeta CDR3 rearrangement. Productive Simpson clonality was computed per sample as the square root of Simpson's diversity index over productive rearrangements. TCRdb's version of the immuneACCESS table is confined to in-frame rearrangements and falls short of the full clone set. An unresolved V gene accounts for under half of the shortfall where checked; the remainder is of unknown origin. V, J and clone size are those of that table, while D and trimming were read from the DNA. This sample is represented by 150,000 to 170,000 clones; 70% to 90% of them were singletons. Clones ranked in the top ten supply 8.3% of the sample.

From its cysteine to its phenylalanine, the CDR3 spans 15 amino acids. The read is trimmed to its CDR3 DNA, 45 bases read in frame from base 1. The germline V and J ends show losses of 6 bases and 3 bases respectively, and no gene match explains 6 bases of the junction. CDR1 SNHLY and CDR2 FYNNEI are derived from the germline V gene. At one collaborating source in Seattle, patients were enrolled during active infection and were followed longitudinally through the course of disease. Collaborating institutions collected whole blood in K2EDTA tubes following their own protocols. For TCRbeta analysis, collaborators shipped samples as frozen whole blood, isolated PBMCs, or DNA extracted from either of those sample types. Summary of the overall study and its limitations: The amount of clinical and demographic metadata varied by source and participant and was provided uncurated.

The sequencing input was peripheral blood. The rearranged segments are TRBV2 and TRBJ2-1, and 9 bases in between align with TRBD1. This TCR derives from a woman aged 60-75 years with COVID-19, enrolled during active disease. The nucleotide sequence reads as follows: TGTGCCAGCAGCCACGGGACAGGGTACTACAATGAGCAGTTCTTC. Its translation is CASSHGTGYYNEQFF. This CDR3, with the reference TRBV2 and TRBJ2-1 proteins standing in past its ends, gives the full variable domain EPEVTQTPSHQVTQMGQEVILRCVPISNHLYFYWYRQILGQKVEFLVSFYNNEISEKSEIFDDQFSVERPDGSNFTLKIRSTKLEDSAMYFCASSHGTGYYNEQFFGPGTRLTVL.